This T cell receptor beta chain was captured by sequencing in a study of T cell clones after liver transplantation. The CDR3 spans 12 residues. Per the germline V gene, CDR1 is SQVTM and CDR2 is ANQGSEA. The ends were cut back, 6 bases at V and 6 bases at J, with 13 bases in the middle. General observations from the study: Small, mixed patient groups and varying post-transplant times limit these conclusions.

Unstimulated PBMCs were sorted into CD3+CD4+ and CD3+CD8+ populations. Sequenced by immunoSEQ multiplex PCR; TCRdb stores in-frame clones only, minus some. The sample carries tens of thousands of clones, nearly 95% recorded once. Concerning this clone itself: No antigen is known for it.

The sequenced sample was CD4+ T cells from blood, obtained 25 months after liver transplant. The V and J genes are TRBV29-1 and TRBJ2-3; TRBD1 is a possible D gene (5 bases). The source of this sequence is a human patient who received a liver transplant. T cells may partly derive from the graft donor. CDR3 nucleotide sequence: TGCAGCGTGGGGCTCCCGACGGATACGCAGTATTTT. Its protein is CSVGLPTDTQYF.